Sequencing of this TCR beta chain was carried out in a study of patients and donors after allogeneic stem cell transplantation. CDR3 size: 14 residues. With 3 bases clipped from V and 8 bases from J, the junction kept 12 bases outside the gene matches. Germline CDR1 and CDR2: DFQATT and SNEGSKA (reference sequence). Each CDR3 protein is one row after TCRdb ran MiXCR on the RT-PCR reads. This table has 190,000 or so distinct CDR3 sequences, about 40% appearing once. Sequencing used blood, either unsorted or a sorted T cell fraction (not recorded which). This receptor was identified in a human donor who was either an allogeneic HSCT recipient or a stem cell or donor lymphocyte infusion donor (not recorded which). It is not recorded whose cells these are; they may come from a transplant donor. This chain joins TRBV20-1 and TRBJ1-1, with TRBD1 matching over 7 bases. CDR3 sequence (DNA): TGCAGTGCTAGCCCCGCAGGGGGTTTAGGGGAAGCTTTCTTT. It is translated as CSASPAGGLGEAFF.